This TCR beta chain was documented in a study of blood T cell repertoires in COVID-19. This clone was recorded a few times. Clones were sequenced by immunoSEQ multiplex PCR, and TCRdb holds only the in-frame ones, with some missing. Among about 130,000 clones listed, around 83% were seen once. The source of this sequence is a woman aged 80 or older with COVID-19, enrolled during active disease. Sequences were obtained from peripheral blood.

This chain's CDR3 is CASSKGLAGGSSSYNEQFF. CDR3 sequence (DNA): TGTGCCAGCAGCAAGGGACTAGCGGGAGGATCGAGCTCCTACAATGAGCAGTTCTTC. This chain joins TRBV7-6 and TRBJ2-1, with TRBD2 matching over 15 bases. Germline CDR1 SGHVS, CDR2 FNYEAQ. CDR3 length: 19 amino acids. Losses at the gene ends were 5 bases for V and 0 bases for J; bases not matched to a gene: 8.